Listed below are T cell receptor beta chains from one sample, sequenced in a study of brain T cells in children with intractable seizures. The table came from immunoSEQ multiplex PCR; TCRdb's copy has only in-frame clones and leaves some out. The table records some 41,000 clones, 80% to 95% of them present only once. The sequencing used peripheral blood, collected at surgery. These receptors all come from a girl aged 2-15 years with tuberous sclerosis and intractable seizures. The CDR3 runs from the conserved cysteine through the conserved F or W. D genes are given only for firm matches. Clone sizes are given selectively: once, few, many, or a class where the clone is expanded.

d_call	v_call	j_call	clone_size	cdr3_nt	cdr3_aa
TRBD2	TRBV5-4	TRBJ2-1	-	TGTGCCAGCAGCTTGCTTAAACTAGCGGGGAACTACAATGAGCAGTTCTTC	CASSLLKLAGNYNEQFF
-	TRBV15	TRBJ1-5	once	TGTGCCACCAGCAGGTTCGGGGGGCCGGGCAATCAGCCCCAGCATTTT	CATSRFGGPGNQPQHF
TRBD2	TRBV12-5	TRBJ2-7	-	TGTGCTAGTGGTATCCAAATTCGGACTAGCGGAGTCTACGAGCAGTACTTC	CASGIQIRTSGVYEQYF
TRBD2	TRBV7-3	TRBJ2-5	-	TGTGCCAGCAGCTTGACGGGGGGAGTCCAAGAGACCCAGTACTTC	CASSLTGGVQETQYF
TRBD2	TRBV3-1/TRBV3-2	TRBJ2-7	-	TGTGCCAGCAGCCAAGCGCTAGCGGGGGGAATCGAGCAGTACTTC	CASSQALAGGIEQYF
-	TRBV5-5	TRBJ1-1	-	TGTGCCAGCAGCTTGCGTGTTCCGGGAACTGAAGCTTTCTTT	CASSLRVPGTEAFF
TRBD1	TRBV6-4	TRBJ1-2	-	TGTGCCAGCAGTGATCGACCGGGACAGGGGGCGGAGGGCTACACCTTC	CASSDRPGQGAEGYTF
TRBD1	TRBV6-1	TRBJ2-3	-	TGTGCCAGCAGTGAAAGGTTATTTGGTACAGGGGAAGATACGCAGTATTTT	CASSERLFGTGEDTQYF
TRBD1	TRBV10-1	TRBJ2-3	-	TGCGCCAGCAGTGAGTTAGGGGGCTCGTTGACAGATACGCAGTATTTT	CASSELGGSLTDTQYF
TRBD1	TRBV3-1/TRBV3-2	TRBJ1-1	few	TGTGCCAGCAGCCCCCGGACAGGGATTCAGCCTGAAGCTTTCTTT	CASSPRTGIQPEAFF
TRBD1	TRBV11-3	TRBJ1-1	-	TGTGCCAGCAGCTCGAGAAGGGACAGTGAAGCTTTCTTT	CASSSRRDSEAFF
-	TRBV11-2	TRBJ1-1	once	TGTGCCAGCAGCTTGAGACGGAACACTGAAGCTTTCTTT	CASSLRRNTEAFF
TRBD1	TRBV10-3	TRBJ2-1	once	TGTGCCATCAGCCCAGGGGGCCGCAATGAGCAGTTCTTC	CAISPGGRNEQFF
TRBD2	TRBV5-1	TRBJ2-2	-	TGCGCCAGCAGCTTGGCCGTACCTAGCGGGGACACCGGGGAGCTGTTTTTT	CASSLAVPSGDTGELFF
TRBD2	TRBV19	TRBJ2-1	-	TGTGCCAGTAGTATCCGGGCGGGGGCCTACAATGAGCAGTTCTTC	CASSIRAGAYNEQFF
-	TRBV2	TRBJ1-5	-	TGTGCCAGCCGCCAGAACAATCAGCCCCAGCATTTT	CASRQNNQPQHF
TRBD1	TRBV2	TRBJ1-6	-	TGTGCCAGCAAGTACAGGGGGCAATCACCCCTCCACTTT	CASKYRGQSPLHF
TRBD2	TRBV7-3	TRBJ2-3	-	TGTGCCAGCAGCTTAACAGTAGCGGGGGGGCTAAATACGCAGTATTTT	CASSLTVAGGLNTQYF
-	TRBV3-1/TRBV3-2	TRBJ2-5	-	TGTGCCAGCAGCCCTGGGGGGCGGGAGACCCAGTACTTC	CASSPGGRETQYF
TRBD1	TRBV9	TRBJ1-2	-	TGTGCCAGCAGCGTAGCTTATAGGACAGGAGCCTCCTATGGCTACACCTTC	CASSVAYRTGASYGYTF
-	TRBV5-1	TRBJ2-4	-	TGCGCCAGCAGCAGCCAAGCCGAAAACATTCAGTACTTC	CASSSQAENIQYF
TRBD1	TRBV6-4	TRBJ1-5	-	TGTGCCAGCAGGACAGGGCGCTCCAATCAGCCCCAGCATTTT	CASRTGRSNQPQHF
TRBD1	TRBV27	TRBJ1-2	-	TGTGCCAGCAGTTTATCGATTAAGTTGGACAGGGGTTGGGGACTCTATGGCTACACCTTC	CASSLSIKLDRGWGLYGYTF
-	TRBV5-1	TRBJ1-3	-	TGCGCCAGCAGCCAGTGGAGTTCTGGAAACACCATATATTTT	CASSQWSSGNTIYF
-	TRBV2	TRBJ1-6	few	TGTGCCAGCAGTGATAGGCATCCGAGCTCCTATAATTCACCCCTCCACTTT	CASSDRHPSSYNSPLHF
-	TRBV27	TRBJ2-1	-	TGTGCCAGCAGTTTCTCCCCGACTTCCACACAGTTCTTC	CASSFSPTSTQFF
-	TRBV5-4	TRBJ2-7	-	TGTGCCAGCAGCTTGAATCGGGGTGCGGGGTCCTACGAGCAGTACTTC	CASSLNRGAGSYEQYF
-	TRBV2	TRBJ1-3	once	TGTGCCAGCAGTGAGGGCCCGGGGAGCTACGCTGGAAACACCATATATTTT	CASSEGPGSYAGNTIYF
TRBD2	TRBV3-1/TRBV3-2	TRBJ2-7	-	TGTGCCAGCAGCCAAGATCAAGCGGGGGGGCTGTACGAGCAGTACTTC	CASSQDQAGGLYEQYF
-	TRBV12-3/TRBV12-4	TRBJ1-2	-	TGTGCCAGCAGTTGGGACAACTATGGCTACACCTTC	CASSWDNYGYTF
-	TRBV27	TRBJ1-1	once	TGTGCCAGCAGTCCAAAGGGAGGAGACACTGAAGCTTTCTTT	CASSPKGGDTEAFF
TRBD1	TRBV9	TRBJ1-3	-	TGTGCCAGCAGCGTAGCCGGCTTGACAGGGGTCGCTGGAAACACCATATATTTT	CASSVAGLTGVAGNTIYF
-	TRBV10-3	TRBJ1-2	once	TGTGCCATCAGTGAGTCCAACAGGGATGGCTACACCTTC	CAISESNRDGYTF
-	TRBV2	TRBJ1-2	-	TGTGCCAGCACCACAGGCAGGGGATCCTATGGCTACACCTTC	CASTTGRGSYGYTF
-	TRBV3-1/TRBV3-2	TRBJ2-7	-	TGTGCCAGCAGCCAAATGGGTGACGAGCAGTACTTC	CASSQMGDEQYF
TRBD1	TRBV6-5	TRBJ1-2	-	TGTGCCAGCAGAAAGACAGGGGGCGGAGGCTACACCTTC	CASRKTGGGGYTF
-	TRBV21-1	TRBJ2-3	-	TGTGCCAGCAACCTGGCTAAGGGCAGCAGGGCCACAGATACGCAGTATTTT	CASNLAKGSRATDTQYF
TRBD2	TRBV11-1	TRBJ2-3	-	TGTGCCAGCAGCTTCGCGAGCGGGGGGGCTGGAGATACGCAGTATTTT	CASSFASGGAGDTQYF
TRBD1	TRBV5-4	TRBJ1-5	few	TGTGCCAGCAGCCGGGACAGGGGATTCGATCAGCCCCAGCATTTT	CASSRDRGFDQPQHF
TRBD1	TRBV6-5	TRBJ2-7	-	TGTGCCAGCGGAGGGACAGGGGCCAACTCCTACGAGCAGTACTTC	CASGGTGANSYEQYF